A single T cell receptor beta chain is shown here with its context. This clonotype was observed a handful of times. Its antigen is unknown. Per-base quality was not reported, and no clone a single base away is much larger than it. These data belong to a study of T cells in Graves' hyperthyroidism and ophthalmopathy (dated by TCRdb to the late 2010s). Background for the entire study: Peripheral blood samples were taken at the time of initial diagnosis, prior to any treatment. To identify TCR V-J signatures that set the groups apart, the researchers used a discovery cohort of 100 patients, made up of roughly 45 with Graves' ophthalmopathy and 57 with stable Graves' hyperthyroidism. After sampling, hyperthyroidism patients received methimazole starting at 30 mg daily, and ophthalmopathy patients received high-dose intravenous methylprednisolone. For training and testing, the 100 or so patients in the discovery cohort were randomly divided in a 7:3 ratio. Prospective prediction of ophthalmopathy was tested in an independent validation cohort consisting of some 20 hyperthyroidism patients and some 15 patients who later progressed to ophthalmopathy. The study also compared thyroid tissue and blood T-cell repertoires from about 6 Graves' hyperthyroidism patients. TCR Vbeta CDR3 sequencing of 135 peripheral blood samples (roughly 41 ophthalmopathy, about 75 hyperthyroidism and roughly 17 progressor patients) is reported in the paper. The investigation overall reported the following: Most expanded thyroid clonotypes (frequency above 0.001) were also detected in blood, a finding suggesting that blood repertoires may reflect thyroid immune responses. A 13 V-J signature model separated ophthalmopathy from stable hyperthyroidism, with roughly 88% sensitivity and around 84% specificity in cross-validation and 80%/75% in testing. In validation, the model predicted progression to ophthalmopathy a median of about 6 months before onset, with around 70% sensitivity and roughly 77% specificity. No statistical method was used to fix the sample size in advance, and group allocation was not hidden from the investigators.

The TCR beta CDR3 regions were amplified from the RNA transcripts. The TCR CDR3 was subjected to a first round of RT-PCR using the HTBI primer set and the Qiagen OneStep RT-PCR kit. Libraries were constructed in a second round of multiplex PCR, after which size selection and purification were performed. Libraries were sequenced paired-end with 100 bp reads on an Illumina HiSeq2000. The authors' analysis ran thus. SOAPnuke was used to process the raw data, with reads discarded if the reads contained adapters or uncalled bases, had a mean Phred below 15, or lacked an exact constant-primer or identifier match. High-quality paired reads were merged using COPE v1.2.5, and each unique nucleotide sequence was defined as a clonotype. Clonotypes were aligned to IMGT TRBV, TRBD and TRBJ reference segments using MiTCR v1.1. The analysis was restricted to V-J combinations with a frequency above 0.0001, which together covered roughly 99% of the repertoires. The TCS score was defined as F50 (clonal expansion) divided by E x V (chaos), with BLOSUM62-based TCRdist calculated between CDR3 peptides within each V-J. Welch's t-statistics and random forest reduced 500 to 650 V-J features to 10 to 15, which were used in a naive Bayes classifier (R e1071). TCRdb trimmed the raw reads at Q25, called clones with MiXCR and kept productive beta chains. For every CDR3 protein sequence, its rows merge into one entry that carries the most common genes and DNA. None of the V and J calls come from the authors' own analysis; TCRdb made them. Present in this sample are roughly 600,000 distinct CDR3 sequences, about 15% of which were seen just once. In total, the top ten clones hold under 15% of the sample.

Ophthalmopathy patients had moderately to severely active disease, with a Clinical Activity Score of 3 or more, a NOSPECS grade of 4 or more, and a disease duration of less than 3 months. The study excluded patients with uncontrolled infections, other autoimmune diseases, pregnancy or lactation. Diagnoses were based on clinical symptoms, serum thyroxine and TRAb, thyroid ultrasound and orbital computed tomography. Ficoll-Paque density gradient centrifugation was used to isolate PBMCs from around 10 ml of fresh peripheral blood. Total RNA was extracted using Trizol reagent, and RNA quality was assessed on an Agilent 2100 Bioanalyzer. A distance of 17 bases separates the germline ends of V and J, which lose 8 bases and 9 bases respectively. The CDR3 spans 13 residues, from the cysteine through the phenylalanine. Only the CDR3 region is kept as DNA, spanning 39 bases read in frame from base 1. According to the germline V gene, CDR1 reads SGHVS and CDR2 reads FNYEAQ.

This clonotype originated in a woman aged 50 to 60 with Graves' ophthalmopathy. The sequence joins TRBV7-6 to TRBJ1-5; a tentative D match to TRBD1 spans 6 bases. The sequenced material came from blood. The encoded CDR3 is CASGPLGALPQHF. Read as DNA, the sequence is TGTGCCAGCGGCCCGTTGGGGGCTCTGCCCCAGCATTTT.